This T cell receptor beta chain is drawn from a study of blood T cells in healthy people across ages. It was with a sample-barcoded 5' primer and a J-beta primer mix that a second PCR of about 6 to 12 cycles was run. TCRdb ran MiXCR on the 5' RACE reads and lists one entry per CDR3 protein. The sample holds some 700,000 distinct CDR3 sequences, approximately 43% seen once. The CDR3 has 13 amino acids. V lost 6 bases and J lost 4, with 12 bases in between. The germline CDR1 and CDR2 sequences are MDHEN and SYDVKM. This chain uses TRBV28 with TRBJ1-2; D remains ambiguous. Sequencing input: blood. This TCR came from a woman aged 60-75 years in good health. The CDR3 region has the DNA TGTGCCAGCAGGAGTTCCCTCCCCTATGGCTACACCTTC. Amino acids: CASRSSLPYGYTF.